Listed below are T cell receptor beta chains from one sample, sequenced in a study of blood T cell repertoires in COVID-19. Only in-frame clones appear in the TCRdb table, and some are missing; sequencing was by immunoSEQ multiplex PCR. In the table there are roughly 50,000 clones, more than 80% of which are singletons. The sequencing sample was made of peripheral blood. The receptors here all came from a human donor in a cohort sampled during active COVID-19. Both conserved end residues are part of each CDR3. Fields, in order: CDR3 protein, CDR3 DNA, D gene, J gene, V gene, clone size, CDR3 length. The D gene is left open where the match is weak. Only part of the rows carry a size: once, few, many, or a class if the clone is expanded.

CDR3 protein: CASSPPPGDGTDTQYF
CDR3 DNA: TGTGCCAGCTCACCGCCCCCCGGGGATGGCACAGATACGCAGTATTTT
D gene: -
J gene: TRBJ2-3
V gene: TRBV18
clone size: -
CDR3 length: 16

CDR3 protein: CSASQGDRGLYQPQHF
CDR3 DNA: TGCAGTGCTAGTCAAGGGGACAGGGGACTCTATCAGCCCCAGCATTTT
D gene: TRBD1
J gene: TRBJ1-5
V gene: TRBV20-1
clone size: -
CDR3 length: 16

CDR3 protein: CASSPHGGSGTEAFF
CDR3 DNA: TGTGCCAGTAGTCCCCACGGGGGGTCGGGCACTGAAGCTTTCTTT
D gene: -
J gene: TRBJ1-1
V gene: TRBV19
clone size: -
CDR3 length: 15

CDR3 protein: CASSQSVAGAYEQYF
CDR3 DNA: TGCGCCAGCAGCCAGTCTGTAGCGGGGGCCTACGAGCAGTACTTC
D gene: TRBD2
J gene: TRBJ2-7
V gene: TRBV4-1
clone size: -
CDR3 length: 15

CDR3 protein: CASSHGLGTRTDTQYF
CDR3 DNA: TGTGCCAGTAGTCATGGGCTGGGCACCCGCACAGATACGCAGTATTTT
D gene: -
J gene: TRBJ2-3
V gene: TRBV19
clone size: -
CDR3 length: 16

CDR3 protein: CASSPKGAHGNEQFF
CDR3 DNA: TGTGCCAGCAGCCCAAAGGGGGCTCATGGGAATGAGCAGTTCTTC
D gene: TRBD1
J gene: TRBJ2-1
V gene: TRBV27
clone size: -
CDR3 length: 15

CDR3 protein: CASSLVASGYYEQYF
CDR3 DNA: TGTGCCAGCAGCTTAGTCGCTAGCGGTTACTACGAGCAGTACTTC
D gene: TRBD2
J gene: TRBJ2-7
V gene: TRBV7-2
clone size: -
CDR3 length: 15

CDR3 protein: CASSHGQTNQPQHF
CDR3 DNA: TGTGCCAGCAGCCACGGACAGACCAATCAGCCCCAGCATTTT
D gene: -
J gene: TRBJ1-5
V gene: TRBV5-8
clone size: -
CDR3 length: 14

CDR3 protein: CSPGGGNQPQHF
CDR3 DNA: TGCAGTCCGGGGGGGGGCAATCAGCCCCAGCATTTT
D gene: -
J gene: TRBJ1-5
V gene: TRBV29-1
clone size: -
CDR3 length: 12

CDR3 protein: CASSLSLAGSTGELFF
CDR3 DNA: TGTGCCAGCAGCTTATCCCTAGCGGGGTCCACCGGGGAGCTGTTTTTT
D gene: TRBD2
J gene: TRBJ2-2
V gene: TRBV7-2
clone size: -
CDR3 length: 16

CDR3 protein: CASSQGRGTSGGGRDTQYF
CDR3 DNA: TGTGCCAGCAGCCAAGGCCGTGGGACTAGCGGGGGGGGACGGGATACGCAGTATTTT
D gene: TRBD2
J gene: TRBJ2-3
V gene: TRBV3-1/TRBV3-2
clone size: -
CDR3 length: 19

CDR3 protein: CASSQGSRRGFF
CDR3 DNA: TGTGCCAGCAGCCAAGGAAGTCGGCGGGGGTTCTTC
D gene: -
J gene: TRBJ2-1
V gene: TRBV3-1/TRBV3-2
clone size: -
CDR3 length: 12

CDR3 protein: CASPPASSGTVTDTQYF
CDR3 DNA: TGTGCCAGCCCGCCGGCGAGTAGCGGGACTGTCACAGATACGCAGTATTTT
D gene: TRBD2
J gene: TRBJ2-3
V gene: TRBV18
clone size: -
CDR3 length: 17

CDR3 protein: CATSRDWTGGGSIQYF
CDR3 DNA: TGTGCCACCAGCAGAGATTGGACAGGGGGAGGTAGCATTCAGTACTTC
D gene: TRBD1
J gene: TRBJ2-4
V gene: TRBV15
clone size: -
CDR3 length: 16

CDR3 protein: CASSFRDTRGGYTF
CDR3 DNA: TGTGCCAGCAGCTTCCGGGACACCCGGGGAGGCTACACCTTC
D gene: -
J gene: TRBJ1-2
V gene: TRBV7-9
clone size: -
CDR3 length: 14

CDR3 protein: CASSYSGRFGEKLFF
CDR3 DNA: TGTGCCAGCAGTTACTCGGGCCGTTTCGGTGAAAAACTGTTTTTT
D gene: -
J gene: TRBJ1-4
V gene: TRBV6-2/TRBV6-3
clone size: -
CDR3 length: 15

CDR3 protein: CASSSPVGSVNEKLFF
CDR3 DNA: TGTGCCAGCAGTTCCCCCGTCGGGTCAGTTAATGAAAAACTGTTTTTT
D gene: -
J gene: TRBJ1-4
V gene: TRBV2
clone size: once
CDR3 length: 16

CDR3 protein: CASSPQENSPLHF
CDR3 DNA: TGTGCCAGCAGTCCACAGGAGAATTCACCCCTCCACTTT
D gene: -
J gene: TRBJ1-6
V gene: TRBV12-3/TRBV12-4
clone size: -
CDR3 length: 13

CDR3 protein: CASSYDRLNTEAFF
CDR3 DNA: TGTGCCAGCAGCTATGACAGGTTGAACACTGAAGCTTTCTTT
D gene: -
J gene: TRBJ1-1
V gene: TRBV7-2
clone size: -
CDR3 length: 14

CDR3 protein: CASSLKSGGGGELFF
CDR3 DNA: TGTGCCAGCAGCTTAAAGAGCGGGGGAGGCGGGGAGCTGTTTTTT
D gene: TRBD2
J gene: TRBJ2-2
V gene: TRBV7-2
clone size: -
CDR3 length: 15

CDR3 protein: CASSSDRGLGYTF
CDR3 DNA: TGTGCCAGCAGTTCGGACAGGGGGCTTGGCTACACCTTC
D gene: TRBD1
J gene: TRBJ1-2
V gene: TRBV6-5
clone size: -
CDR3 length: 13

CDR3 protein: CASSVNRGGTGELFF
CDR3 DNA: TGCGCCAGCAGCGTGAACAGGGGGGGCACCGGGGAGCTGTTTTTT
D gene: -
J gene: TRBJ2-2
V gene: TRBV5-1
clone size: once
CDR3 length: 15

CDR3 protein: CASSPGQELHGELFF
CDR3 DNA: TGCGCCAGCAGCCCGGGACAGGAGCTACACGGGGAGCTGTTTTTT
D gene: TRBD1
J gene: TRBJ2-2
V gene: TRBV5-1
clone size: -
CDR3 length: 15

CDR3 protein: CAIRSTGLNTEAFF
CDR3 DNA: TGTGCCATCAGATCGACAGGATTGAACACTGAAGCTTTCTTT
D gene: -
J gene: TRBJ1-1
V gene: TRBV10-3
clone size: -
CDR3 length: 14

CDR3 protein: CASSYPGQGANYGYTF
CDR3 DNA: TGTGCCAGCAGCTACCCCGGACAGGGAGCTAACTATGGCTACACCTTC
D gene: TRBD1
J gene: TRBJ1-2
V gene: TRBV7-9
clone size: -
CDR3 length: 16

CDR3 protein: CASSPDSILRADTQYF
CDR3 DNA: TGTGCCAGCAGTCCGGACAGTATCCTACGCGCAGATACGCAGTATTTT
D gene: -
J gene: TRBJ2-3
V gene: TRBV6-2/TRBV6-3
clone size: once
CDR3 length: 16

CDR3 protein: CASSQALGLQNEQFF
CDR3 DNA: TGCGCCAGCAGCCAGGCCTTGGGCCTACAGAATGAGCAGTTCTTC
D gene: -
J gene: TRBJ2-1
V gene: TRBV4-1
clone size: -
CDR3 length: 15

CDR3 protein: CASSPTSGLFYEQYF
CDR3 DNA: TGTGCCAGCAGTCCGACTAGCGGGTTATTCTACGAGCAGTACTTC
D gene: TRBD2
J gene: TRBJ2-7
V gene: TRBV13
clone size: -
CDR3 length: 15

CDR3 protein: CAISEDRGGYGYTF
CDR3 DNA: TGTGCCATCAGTGAGGACAGGGGGGGCTATGGCTACACCTTC
D gene: TRBD1
J gene: TRBJ1-2
V gene: TRBV10-3
clone size: -
CDR3 length: 14

CDR3 protein: CASSVGLRQGAPLHF
CDR3 DNA: TGTGCCAGTAGTGTTGGTCTAAGACAGGGAGCACCCCTCCACTTT
D gene: TRBD1
J gene: TRBJ1-6
V gene: TRBV19
clone size: -
CDR3 length: 15

CDR3 protein: CASSFARAEQYF
CDR3 DNA: TGTGCCAGCAGTTTTGCGAGGGCCGAGCAGTACTTC
D gene: -
J gene: TRBJ2-7
V gene: TRBV12-3/TRBV12-4
clone size: -
CDR3 length: 12

CDR3 protein: CAISIDRANTGELFF
CDR3 DNA: TGTGCCATCAGTATAGACAGGGCGAACACCGGGGAGCTGTTTTTT
D gene: TRBD1
J gene: TRBJ2-2
V gene: TRBV10-3
clone size: -
CDR3 length: 15

CDR3 protein: CASTLTSGGWSEQFF
CDR3 DNA: TGTGCCAGCACTCTAACTAGCGGGGGGTGGAGTGAGCAGTTCTTC
D gene: TRBD2
J gene: TRBJ2-1
V gene: TRBV7-2
clone size: once
CDR3 length: 15

CDR3 protein: CAWSVQGLALNEQFF
CDR3 DNA: TGTGCCTGGAGTGTACAGGGACTAGCGCTGAATGAGCAGTTCTTC
D gene: TRBD2
J gene: TRBJ2-1
V gene: TRBV30
clone size: -
CDR3 length: 15

CDR3 protein: CASSPRQGWNSPLHF
CDR3 DNA: TGTGCCAGTAGCCCCCGACAGGGGTGGAATTCACCCCTCCACTTT
D gene: TRBD1
J gene: TRBJ1-6
V gene: TRBV19
clone size: few
CDR3 length: 15

CDR3 protein: CAISDWTGRDTGELFF
CDR3 DNA: TGTGCCATCAGTGACTGGACAGGGAGAGACACCGGGGAGCTGTTTTTT
D gene: TRBD1
J gene: TRBJ2-2
V gene: TRBV10-3
clone size: -
CDR3 length: 16

CDR3 protein: CASTQDRSNYGYTF
CDR3 DNA: TGCGCCAGCACCCAGGACAGATCTAACTATGGCTACACCTTC
D gene: -
J gene: TRBJ1-2
V gene: TRBV5-1
clone size: -
CDR3 length: 14

CDR3 protein: CAISESTGTGSYEQYF
CDR3 DNA: TGTGCCATCAGTGAGTCGACAGGGACAGGCTCCTACGAGCAGTACTTC
D gene: TRBD1
J gene: TRBJ2-7
V gene: TRBV10-3
clone size: -
CDR3 length: 16

CDR3 protein: CASSLGGTQQETQYF
CDR3 DNA: TGTGCCAGCAGCTTGGGAGGGACACAGCAAGAGACCCAGTACTTC
D gene: -
J gene: TRBJ2-5
V gene: TRBV5-8
clone size: -
CDR3 length: 15

CDR3 protein: CASRWDSTYEQYF
CDR3 DNA: TGTGCCAGCAGATGGGACAGCACCTACGAGCAGTACTTC
D gene: TRBD1
J gene: TRBJ2-7
V gene: TRBV2
clone size: -
CDR3 length: 13

CDR3 protein: CASSPPSLRGYEQYF
CDR3 DNA: TGTGCCAGCTCACCACCGAGTTTACGGGGCTACGAGCAGTACTTC
D gene: -
J gene: TRBJ2-7
V gene: TRBV18
clone size: -
CDR3 length: 15

CDR3 protein: CASSALGDGANVLTF
CDR3 DNA: TGTGCCAGCAGCGCCCTCGGGGATGGGGCCAACGTCCTGACTTTC
D gene: -
J gene: TRBJ2-6
V gene: TRBV9
clone size: -
CDR3 length: 15

CDR3 protein: CASSNTRLAAYEQYF
CDR3 DNA: TGTGCCAGCAGTAATACCCGACTAGCGGCCTACGAGCAGTACTTC
D gene: TRBD2
J gene: TRBJ2-7
V gene: TRBV2
clone size: -
CDR3 length: 15

CDR3 protein: CASSFSGYNSPLHF
CDR3 DNA: TGTGCCAGCAGCTTTTCGGGTTATAATTCACCCCTCCACTTT
D gene: -
J gene: TRBJ1-6
V gene: TRBV7-2
clone size: -
CDR3 length: 14

CDR3 protein: CASSYSHTGYYGYTF
CDR3 DNA: TGTGCCAGCAGTTACTCGCACACAGGGTACTATGGCTACACCTTC
D gene: -
J gene: TRBJ1-2
V gene: TRBV6-5
clone size: -
CDR3 length: 15

CDR3 protein: CASSPIRGSYEQYF
CDR3 DNA: TGTGCCAGCAGCCCCATTAGGGGATCCTACGAGCAGTACTTC
D gene: -
J gene: TRBJ2-7
V gene: TRBV7-8
clone size: -
CDR3 length: 14